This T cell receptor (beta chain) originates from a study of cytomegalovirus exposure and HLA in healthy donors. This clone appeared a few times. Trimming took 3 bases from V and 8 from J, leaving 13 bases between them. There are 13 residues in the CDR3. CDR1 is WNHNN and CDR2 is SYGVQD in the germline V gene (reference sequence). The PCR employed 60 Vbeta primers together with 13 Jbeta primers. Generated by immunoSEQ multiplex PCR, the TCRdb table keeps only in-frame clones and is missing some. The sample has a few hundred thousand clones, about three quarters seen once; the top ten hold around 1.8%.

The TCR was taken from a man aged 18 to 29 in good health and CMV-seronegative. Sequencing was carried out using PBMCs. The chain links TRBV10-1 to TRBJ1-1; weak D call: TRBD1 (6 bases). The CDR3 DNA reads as TGCGCCAGCAGTGAAGCAGGGGCGCGGGAAGCTTTCTTT. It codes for CASSEAGAREAFF.